The 18 T cell receptor beta chains given below trace back to one sample, sequenced in a study of a mutant IDH1 vaccine in newly diagnosed glioma (TCRdb year 2021). Their specific antigens are unknown. This sample's time point label indicates: week 47, end of study. Each vaccine dose, consisting of 300 ug of a 20-mer mutant IDH1 peptide in Montanide, was administered subcutaneously with topical imiquimod. The library was obtained by the immunoSEQ multiplex PCR assay. Drawn from immuneACCESS, this table holds only the in-frame rearrangements with V and J called that TCRdb kept. Clones are partly lost; checked studies trace under half to an unresolved V gene and leave the rest unexplained. The sample table contains tens of thousands of clones; only one count was recorded for 75% to 90% of them. Approximately 3.5% of the sample is in the top ten clones. Sequenced material: PBMCs, taken from a glioma patient whose treatment included an IDH1 peptide vaccine. These TCRs come from a woman in her 50s with glioma.

This clone was seen once. The CDR3 region has the DNA TGCAGCGTTGAGGGTAGCGGGGGATACGAGCAGTACTTC. Translating it yields CSVEGSGGYEQYF. The genes are TRBV29-1 and TRBJ2-7, with 9 bases identical to TRBD2. This CDR3 comprises 13 residues. CDR1 SQVTM and CDR2 ANQGSEA come from the germline V gene. V was clipped by 3 bases and J by 4 bases; unmatched bases: 4.

This clone showed up just a few times. The chain links TRBV10-3 to TRBJ1-1; D unresolved. V dropped 0 bases and J dropped 7 bases, with 9 bases sitting between them. CDR1 ENHRY and CDR2 SYGVKD come from the germline V gene. This CDR3 spans 13 amino acids. Here the CDR3 reads CAISESSADEAFF. The CDR3 bases are TGTGCCATCAGTGAGTCGTCGGCCGATGAAGCTTTCTTT.

This chain joins TRBV4-1 and TRBJ1-6; no definite D call. Germline V gives CDR1 MGHRA, CDR2 YSYEKL. The V end was cut by 0 bases, the J end by 10 bases, with 10 bases between. This CDR3 has 14 amino acids. The CDR3 spells CASSQDRTLSPLHF. CDR3 DNA sequence: TGCGCCAGCAGCCAAGACAGAACCCTCTCACCCCTCCACTTT.

This chain uses TRBV7-9 with TRBJ2-1, with D hard to call. From germline, CDR1 is SEHNR and CDR2 FQNEAQ (reference sequence). The CDR3 loop spans 15 amino acids. The V end was cut by 8 bases, the J end by 6 bases, with 20 bases between. This CDR3 reads CASVRIGSSSNEQFF. DNA for the CDR3: TGTGCCAGCGTTCGGATTGGATCTTCCAGCAATGAGCAGTTCTTC.

V gene TRBV7-9 combines with J gene TRBJ1-2; possibly TRBD1 for D (6 bases). Germline loops: CDR1 SEHNR, CDR2 FQNEAQ (reference sequence). V was clipped by 2 bases and J by 0 bases, with 10 bases between them. This CDR3 spans 15 amino acids. The CDR3 is CASSLMGGPNYGYTF. CDR3 sequence (DNA): TGTGCCAGCAGCTTAATGGGGGGCCCTAACTATGGCTACACCTTC.

The V gene is TRBV6-6, the J gene TRBJ1-2, with D possibly being TRBD1 (5 bases). The CDR3 has 14 residues. Trimming took off 3 bases at V and 7 bases at J, with 15 bases between the two ends. CDR1 is MNHNY, CDR2 SVGAGI, per germline (reference sequence). The CDR3 loop is CASSYDRGESGYTF. Here the CDR3 DNA reads TGTGCCAGCAGTTATGATCGGGGGGAAAGTGGCTACACCTTC.

V is TRBV6-4 and J is TRBJ2-7, with D maybe TRBD2 (5 bases). Germline V gives CDR1 MRHNA, CDR2 SNTAGT. The CDR3 sequence is 13 residues long. Deletions cut 8 bases from V and 7 bases from J, with 18 bases between. The CDR3 DNA reads TGTGCCAGCCCGGACGAGGGATCGGGGGAGCAGTACTTC. Protein sequence: CASPDEGSGEQYF.

This clone was seen only a few times. The rearrangement links TRBV6-1 to TRBJ1-5; tentatively, D is TRBD1 (5 bases). The ends were cut back, 3 bases at V and 0 bases at J, with 9 bases in the middle. The CDR3 is 15 amino acids. Per the germline V gene, CDR1 is MNHNS and CDR2 is SASEGT. The CDR3 spells CASSDDSYSNQPQHF. The CDR3 DNA reads TGTGCCAGCAGTGACGACAGTTATAGCAATCAGCCCCAGCATTTT.

The chain joins TRBV7-2 to TRBJ2-7; D is uncertain. This CDR3 contains 14 residues. Germline loops: CDR1 SGHTA, CDR2 FQGNSA. V lost 0 bases and J 7 bases, leaving 13 bases between the germline ends. The CDR3 loop is CASSLARSLREQYF. DNA for the CDR3: TGTGCCAGCAGCTTAGCGCGATCCCTACGGGAGCAGTACTTC.

The V and J genes are TRBV30 and TRBJ1-6, with TRBD1 matching over 11 bases. Germline V CDR1 and CDR2: GTSNPN, SVGIG (reference sequence). The CDR3 runs 17 residues. Trimming at V came to 1 base and at J to 9 bases, leaving 11 bases not matched to a gene. The CDR3 loop reads CAWSGLLDRGPGSPLHF. The CDR3 nucleotides read TGTGCCTGGAGTGGTCTCCTGGACAGGGGGCCCGGTTCACCCCTCCACTTT.

J is TRBJ1-3 and V is TRBV11-2; the D is unclear. Trimming took 5 bases from V and 0 from J, leaving 8 bases between them. The CDR3 extends over 14 amino acids. CDR1 is SGHAT and CDR2 is FQNNGV in the germline V gene. The CDR3 sequence: CASSAALSGNTIYF. CDR3 sequence (DNA): TGTGCCAGCAGCGCAGCTCTCTCTGGAAACACCATATATTTT.

The chain uses TRBV5-6 and TRBJ1-5; D is ambiguous. Germline CDR1 is SGHDT and CDR2 is YYEEEE. There are 12 residues in the CDR3. With 3 bases removed from V and 5 bases from J, the gap between germline ends came to 6 bases. CDR3 amino acids: CASSSFDQPQHF. The CDR3 DNA reads as TGTGCCAGCAGCTCCTTCGATCAGCCCCAGCATTTT.

This CDR3 is CASSADRSTEAFF. The CDR3 DNA follows: TGTGCCAGTAGCGCGGACAGGAGCACTGAAGCTTTCTTT. V gene TRBV19 combines with J gene TRBJ1-1, with 7 bases fitting TRBD1. Trimming took 6 bases from V and 4 from J; bases not matched to a gene: 5. The CDR3 is made up of 13 amino acids. Germline CDR1 reads LNHDA; CDR2 reads SQIVND (reference sequence).

The chain links TRBV7-3 to TRBJ2-7, with D hard to call. Germline V CDR1 and CDR2: SGHTA, FQGTGA. This CDR3 is built from 13 residues. The V end lost 2 bases, the J end lost 4 bases, and 9 bases lay between the germline ends. CDR3 DNA sequence: TGTGCCAGCAGCTTACAGTCCGGGTACGAGCAGTACTTC. Translating gives CASSLQSGYEQYF.

The V gene is TRBV6-1, the J gene TRBJ1-1, with TRBD1 identical over 9 bases. The CDR3 runs to 12 residues. Germline CDR1 reads MNHNS; CDR2 reads SASEGT. Trimming at V came to 5 bases and at J to 8 bases, leaving 3 bases not matched to a gene. CDR3 in amino acids: CASSRDRVEAFF. In DNA, the CDR3 is TGTGCCAGCAGTCGGGACAGGGTGGAAGCTTTCTTT.

The CDR3 nucleotides are TGTGCCAGCAGCAATAGCGGGGGGGCCTTCTACGAGCAGTACTTC. It specifies CASSNSGGAFYEQYF. This chain connects TRBV13 to TRBJ2-7, with 11 bases matching TRBD2. Germline CDR1 is PRHDT and CDR2 is FYEKMQ (reference sequence). The CDR3 consists of 15 residues. The J segment lost 3 bases and the V segment lost 5 bases, leaving 6 bases of the junction unmatched.

The chain joins TRBV5-1 to TRBJ2-5; D is possibly TRBD2 (7 bases). Germline CDR1 is SGHRS and CDR2 is YFSETQ. Trimming removed 1 base at V and 4 bases at J, with 26 bases between. The CDR3 extends over 19 amino acids. This CDR3 is CASSLMSGGGAPDRETQYF. CDR3 in DNA: TGCGCCAGCAGCTTGATGTCTGGTGGGGGGGCCCCAGATAGAGAGACCCAGTACTTC.

This clone was found once. The rearrangement links TRBV25-1 to TRBJ1-3; no definite D call. V dropped 3 bases and J dropped 4 bases, with 7 bases sitting between them. The CDR3 is 13 amino acids. Germline V gene sequence: CDR1 MGHDK, CDR2 SYGVNS. The CDR3 DNA follows: TGTGCCAGCAGTGACACCGGGGGAAACACCATATATTTT. Encoded protein: CASSDTGGNTIYF.